A selection of T cell receptor beta chains follows, all from one sample in a study of glioma-infiltrating T cells. Each CDR3 protein is one row after TCRdb ran MiXCR on the multiplex PCR reads. Seen here are tens of thousands of distinct CDR3 sequences, roughly 39% observed once, and the top ten hold approximately 38%. The sample taken for sequencing was glioma tissue, nonneoplastic brain tissue, or PBMCs (not recorded which). The origin of the receptors is a human donor with low-grade glioma or glioblastoma, undergoing nonglioma brain surgery, or in good health (not recorded which). Both conserved end residues are part of each CDR3. The D gene is left open where the match is weak. Size is omitted from some rows. Given values are once, few, many or a class for expanded clones.

clone size | J gene | D gene | V gene | CDR3 protein | CDR3 DNA
- | TRBJ2-1 | TRBD1 | TRBV4-1 | CASSESYRGPGNEKFF | TGCGCCAGCAGTGAATCCTACAGGGGACCGGGCAATGAGAAGTTCTTC
- | TRBJ2-3 | TRBD2 | TRBV12-3/TRBV12-4 | CASSLDSGVRDTQCF | TGTGCCAGCAGTTTAGACAGCGGGGTGAGAGATACGCAGTGTTTT
- | TRBJ2-1 | TRBD1 | TRBV7-9 | CASSYRTGSNEQFF | TGTGCCAGCAGCTACCGGACAGGGAGCAATGAGCAGTTCTTC
many | TRBJ1-1 | - | TRBV7-2 | CASSLGGWENTEAFF | TGTGCCAGCAGCTTAGGGGGATGGGAGAACACTGAAGCTTTCTTT
many | TRBJ2-7 | - | TRBV10-3 | CAISDSVPLYEQYF | TGTGCCATCAGTGACTCCGTACCTCTCTACGAGCAGTACTTC
many | TRBJ1-2 | - | TRBV28 | CASVEQANYGYTF | TGTGCCAGCGTCGAACAGGCAAACTATGGCTACACCTTC
many | TRBJ1-1 | TRBD1 | TRBV5-1 | CASSLRQGGVTEAFF | TGCGCCAGCAGCCTCCGCCAGGGGGGAGTAACTGAAGCTTTCTTT
many | TRBJ1-2 | TRBD1 | TRBV5-1 | CASSLGQGPPGYTF | TGCGCCAGCAGCCTTGGACAGGGTCCTCCGGGCTACACCTTC
many | TRBJ2-4 | - | TRBV20-1 | CSAARGREPQNIQYF | TGCAGTGCTGCGCGGGGGCGGGAGCCCCAAAACATTCAGTACTTC
many | TRBJ2-7 | - | TRBV5-1 | CASSWAESSYEQYF | TGCGCCAGCAGCTGGGCAGAGAGCTCCTACGAGCAGTACTTC
- | TRBJ1-2 | - | TRBV24-1 | CATSDIDETTDYGYTF | TGTGCCACCAGTGATATCGACGAGACTACAGACTATGGCTACACCTTC
- | TRBJ2-1 | TRBD2 | TRBV6-1 | CASKAGGGRAGSRNEQFF | TGTGCCAGCAAGGCTGGCGGCGGGAGGGCCGGGAGTCGAAATGAGCAGTTCTTC
- | TRBJ1-2 | - | TRBV7-9 | CAGSYFRGGANYGYTF | TGTGCCGGCAGCTACTTCAGGGGAGGGGCTAACTATGGCTACACCTTC
- | TRBJ2-5 | TRBD2 | TRBV9 | CASSVAGQGGVETQYF | TGTGCCAGCAGCGTAGCTGGTCAGGGAGGGGTAGAGACCCAGTACTTC